These 26 T cell receptor beta chains were sequenced from one sample in a study of blood T cells in healthy people across ages. A sample-barcoded 5' primer and a J-beta primer mix were used in a second PCR of roughly 6 to 11 cycles. A single record per CDR3 protein comes from TCRdb applying MiXCR to the 5' RACE reads. Of 780,000 or so distinct CDR3 sequences in the sample, roughly 25% are singletons; the top ten hold under 4%. This sample was also put to use in a study of T cells of mothers and their children.

The sequenced sample consisted of blood. Receptors originate from a boy younger than 18 in good health.

V usage is TRBV20-1 and J usage is TRBJ1-4, with TRBD1 matching 8 bases. Germline loops: CDR1 DFQATT, CDR2 SNEGSKA (reference sequence). With 6 bases clipped from V and 4 bases from J, the junction kept 7 bases outside the gene matches. CDR3 length: 14 amino acids. The CDR3 sequence: CSAKDRVGNEKLFF. The DNA for the CDR3 is TGCAGTGCCAAGGACAGGGTCGGTAATGAAAAACTGTTTTTT.

The chain is built from TRBV24-1 and TRBJ2-5, with D perhaps TRBD1 (6 bases). The end of the DNA aligns better with TRBJ2-1, so the J call may be wrong. There are 16 residues in the CDR3. Germline values: CDR1 KGHDR, CDR2 SFDVKD. The CDR3 region has the DNA TGTGCCACCAGTGACCTCGGGACAATCGGCCGAGGTGAGCAGTTCTTC. Protein product: CATSDLGTIGRGEQFF.

This clonotype has just a few counts. The chain employs TRBV27 and TRBJ2-7; D might be TRBD1 or TRBD2, each matching 6 bases. V was trimmed by 6 bases and J by 1 base, leaving 16 bases between them. This CDR3 comprises 15 residues. From germline, CDR1 is MNHEY and CDR2 SMNVEV (reference sequence). The CDR3 loop is CASSFGRGLSYEQYF. In DNA form, the CDR3 reads TGTGCCAGCAGCTTCGGACGGGGGCTATCCTACGAGCAGTACTTC.

The V call is TRBV11-2, the J call TRBJ1-4; 7 bases are a match to TRBD1. Germline trimming cut 2 bases from V and 5 bases from J; bases unmatched to any gene: 2. This CDR3 is built from 14 residues. Per the germline V gene, CDR1 is SGHAT and CDR2 is FQNNGV. This CDR3 reads CASSLFRGNEKLFF. The DNA of the CDR3 is TGTGCCAGCAGCTTATTCAGGGGGAATGAAAAACTGTTTTTT.

This chain uses TRBV29-1 with TRBJ2-1; 10 bases are a match to TRBD2. From germline, CDR1 is SQVTM and CDR2 ANQGSEA. The CDR3 totals 13 residues. V shed 4 bases, J shed 12 bases, and the junction held 9 bases outside the gene matches. The CDR3 is CSVGLAGVGSQFF. CDR3 DNA: TGCAGCGTTGGGCTAGCGGGAGTCGGATCGCAGTTCTTC.

The chain combines TRBV20-1 with TRBJ2-3, with D uncertain. This CDR3 comprises 15 residues. Germline-derived CDR1 and CDR2 are DFQATT and SNEGSKA (reference sequence). The V end lost 4 bases, the J end lost 1 base, and 15 bases lay between the germline ends. CDR3 amino acids: CSAIRELRGTDTQYF. CDR3 in DNA: TGCAGTGCTATTCGTGAGCTTCGAGGCACAGATACGCAGTATTTT.

The gene calls are TRBV28 and TRBJ1-5; no firm D call. Germline V gene data show CDR1 as MDHEN and CDR2 as SYDVKM. Trimming took off 4 bases at V and 2 bases at J, with 12 bases between the two ends. The CDR3 is 15 residues long. The CDR3 sequence: CASSSPPLGNQPQHF. CDR3 nucleotides: TGTGCCAGCAGTTCCCCCCCACTGGGCAATCAGCCCCAGCATTTT.

This clonotype was found a few times. V is TRBV2 and J is TRBJ1-6; 11 positions agree with TRBD1. Germline V gene data show CDR1 as SNHLY and CDR2 as FYNNEI. The CDR3 is 16 residues long. Trimming removed 4 bases from V and 6 bases from J; junction bases left unmatched: 5. The CDR3 protein is CASSVRTGGLNSPLHF. The CDR3 DNA is TGTGCCAGCAGTGTGAGGACAGGGGGCCTTAATTCACCCCTCCACTTT.

J is TRBJ1-2 and V is TRBV10-3; unclear D gene. The germline V gene has CDR1 ENHRY and CDR2 SYGVKD. This CDR3 is 11 amino acids long. The germline V and J ends were trimmed by 6 bases and 8 bases, with 10 bases remaining between them. The CDR3 region has the DNA TGTGCCATCAGACGAGCGGGGGGCTACACCTTC. The encoded protein is CAIRRAGGYTF.

The chain joins TRBV20-1 to TRBJ2-3, with unresolved D. In germline, CDR1 is DFQATT, CDR2 SNEGSKA (reference sequence). Trimming shortened V by 5 bases and J by 0 bases, and 12 bases separated the two germline ends. The CDR3 runs to 14 residues. The DNA of the CDR3 is TGCAGTGCTTTGACCGCATCTAGCACAGATACGCAGTATTTT. It is translated as CSALTASSTDTQYF.

This chain links TRBV24-1 with TRBJ2-2; tentatively, D is TRBD1 (6 bases). From germline, CDR1 is KGHDR and CDR2 SFDVKD. This CDR3 spans 16 amino acids. The V gene lost 3 bases and the J gene lost 3 bases, with 13 bases spanning the gap. In nucleotides, the CDR3 is TGTGCCACCAGTGATCAAACAGGGAGCGACACCGGGGAGCTGTTTTTT. The encoded protein is CATSDQTGSDTGELFF.

This clonotype was seen a handful of times. The chain combines TRBV28 with TRBJ2-7; possibly TRBD2 for D (5 bases). V lost 5 bases to trimming and J lost 5 bases, with 13 bases between them. There are 13 residues in the CDR3. The germline CDR1 and CDR2 sequences are MDHEN and SYDVKM. The chain's CDR3 is CASSPLGSHEQYF. CDR3 sequence (DNA): TGTGCCAGCAGTCCCCTAGGGAGCCACGAGCAGTACTTC.

The chain carries TRBV4-3 and TRBJ2-5; perhaps D is TRBD1 or TRBD2 (6 bases each). The CDR3 totals 14 residues. Germline CDR1 LGHNA, CDR2 YSLEER. The germline V and J ends were trimmed by 2 bases and 2 bases, with 9 bases remaining between them. The CDR3 nucleotides are TGCGCCAGCAGCCAAACGGGGGCTCAAGAGACCCAGTACTTC. This gives the protein CASSQTGAQETQYF.

In this sample, this clonotype turned up a few times. The chain combines TRBV28 with TRBJ2-5, with 11 bases that match TRBD1. Germline V CDR1 and CDR2: MDHEN, SYDVKM. The CDR3 spans 14 residues. The CDR3 sequence: CAHARDRGQETQYF. The DNA for the CDR3 is TGTGCTCATGCACGGGACAGGGGGCAAGAGACCCAGTACTTC. Supplemented by reference TRBV28 and TRBJ2-5, the full variable domain reads DVKVTQSSRYLVKRTGEKVFLECVQDMDHENMFWYRQDPGLGLRLIYFSYDVKMKEKGDIPEGYSVSREKKERFSLILESASTNQTSMYLCAHARDRGQETQYFGPGTRLLVL.

The chain employs TRBV11-2 and TRBJ1-2, with D uncertain. The germline V gene has CDR1 SGHAT and CDR2 FQNNGV. With 0 bases removed from V and 13 bases from J, the gap between germline ends came to 18 bases. The CDR3 is 14 amino acids. CDR3 nucleotides: TGTGCCAGCAGCTTAGATCAGCCCCCGGGCGGAACCACCTTC. This encodes CASSLDQPPGGTTF.

This clonotype occurred a few times. V and J are TRBV12-3 or TRBV12-4 and TRBJ2-4, with D possibly matching TRBD1 (6 bases). The CDR3 totals 13 residues. V lost 2 bases, J lost 11 bases, and 13 bases lay in between. The CDR3 DNA is TGTGCCAGCAGTTTATGGCAGGGGAATTTTCAGTACTTC. This codes for CASSLWQGNFQYF.

The gene calls are TRBV27 and TRBJ2-5; 8 positions match TRBD2. The CDR3 loop spans 15 amino acids. Germline assignment: CDR1 MNHEY and CDR2 SMNVEV (reference sequence). V trimming: 3 bases; J trimming: 4 bases; junction bases outside the gene matches: 7. The CDR3 nucleotides are TGTGCCAGCAGTTTCCGGGGGGGTGCGACAGAGACCCAGTACTTC. Encoded protein: CASSFRGGATETQYF.

In this sample, this clonotype turned up a few times. This rearrangement joins TRBV3-1 to TRBJ2-3; D unclear. Germline values: CDR1 LGHDT, CDR2 YNNKEL (reference sequence). The CDR3 runs to 16 residues. The V end lost 5 bases, the J end lost 2 bases, and 17 bases lay between the germline ends. Written as DNA, the CDR3 is TGTGCCAGCAGCTCAACCATACTTAGGATCACAGATACGCAGTATTTT. It is translated as CASSSTILRITDTQYF.

V usage is TRBV30 and J usage is TRBJ1-1; no firm D call. V lost 8 bases, J lost 11 bases, and 18 bases lay in between. The CDR3 covers 11 residues. The germline V gene encodes CDR1 GTSNPN and CDR2 SVGIG (reference sequence). This CDR3 reads CAGMGGIAAFF. Written as DNA, the CDR3 is TGTGCCGGAATGGGAGGGATCGCGGCTTTCTTT.

The chain joins TRBV30 to TRBJ2-3; D is ambiguous. V was clipped by 1 base and J by 3 bases, with 11 bases between them. The CDR3 loop spans 14 amino acids. Germline V lookup: CDR1 GTSNPN, CDR2 SVGIG (reference sequence). CDR3 sequence: CAWSEGTNTDTQYF. In DNA, the CDR3 is TGTGCCTGGAGTGAAGGTACGAATACAGATACGCAGTATTTT.

This clonotype was observed a few times. The J gene is TRBJ2-2, the V gene TRBV2; maybe TRBD2 (7 bases). With 3 bases removed from V and 13 bases from J, the gap between germline ends came to 15 bases. The germline V gene has CDR1 SNHLY and CDR2 FYNNEI. The CDR3 extends over 13 amino acids. The CDR3 DNA is TGTGCCAGCAGTGAGGGGGGGCCCACAACGCTGTTTTTT. Translating gives CASSEGGPTTLFF.

The chain couples TRBV12-3 or TRBV12-4 to TRBJ1-2; D remains ambiguous. This CDR3 spans 14 amino acids. V was trimmed by 6 bases and J by 8 bases, leaving 19 bases between them. In DNA, the CDR3 is TGTGCCAGCAGCCCCTCGACACGGTGGGTAGGCTACACCTTC. Translating it yields CASSPSTRWVGYTF.

This CDR3 is CASSSVAGGRNEQFF. In DNA form, the CDR3 reads TGTGCCAGCAGCTCCGTAGCGGGAGGACGCAATGAGCAGTTCTTC. The genes are TRBV7-3 and TRBJ2-1; 10 bases align to TRBD2. The CDR3 runs 15 residues. The ends lost 4 bases at V and 6 bases at J; junction bases unmatched: 6. Germline V gene data show CDR1 as SGHTA and CDR2 as FQGTGA. Combining the CDR3 with reference TRBV7-3 and TRBJ2-1 gives the whole variable domain GAGVSQTPSNKVTEKGKYVELRCDPISGHTALYWYRQSLGQGPEFLIYFQGTGAADDSGLPNDRFFAVRPEGSVSTLKIQRTERGDSAVYLCASSSVAGGRNEQFFGPGTRLTVL.

This clonotype has only a few counts. The V call is TRBV5-1, the J call TRBJ1-4; D remains unclear. Germline V gene lookup returns CDR1 SGHRS and CDR2 YFSETQ. This CDR3 has 15 residues. V shed 4 bases and J shed 0 bases, with 10 bases lying between them. The CDR3: CASSKTSATNEKLFF. CDR3 DNA: TGCGCCAGCAGCAAGACAAGTGCAACTAATGAAAAACTGTTTTTT. Full variable domain (missing parts from reference TRBV5-1 and TRBJ1-4): KAGVTQTPRYLIKTRGQQVTLSCSPISGHRSVSWYQQTPGQGLQFLFEYFSETQRNKGNFPGRFSGRQFSNSRSEMNVSTLELGDSALYLCASSKTSATNEKLFFGSGTQLSVL.

Ten or more counts support this clonotype. The chain recombines TRBV28 with TRBJ2-7; D ambiguous. The CDR3 is 12 residues long. V lost 3 bases to trimming and J lost 3 bases, with 6 bases between them. CDR1 MDHEN and CDR2 SYDVKM come from the germline V gene. The CDR3 loop reads CASSFGRYEQYF. CDR3 nucleotides: TGTGCCAGCAGTTTCGGTCGCTACGAGCAGTACTTC. Looking up the rest from reference TRBV28 and TRBJ2-7 gives the full variable domain: DVKVTQSSRYLVKRTGEKVFLECVQDMDHENMFWYRQDPGLGLRLIYFSYDVKMKEKGDIPEGYSVSREKKERFSLILESASTNQTSMYLCASSFGRYEQYFGPGTRLTVT.

The genes are TRBV28 and TRBJ1-4; possible D gene TRBD1, 6 bases. CDR1 is MDHEN, CDR2 SYDVKM, per germline. This CDR3 spans 16 amino acids. The V and J ends lost 7 bases and 2 bases respectively, with 17 bases between them. The chain's CDR3 is CASTPEGGLTNEKLFF. For the CDR3, the DNA is TGTGCCAGCACCCCCGAGGGGGGGCTCACTAATGAAAAACTGTTTTTT. The full variable domain, rest sourced from reference TRBV28 and TRBJ1-4, is DVKVTQSSRYLVKRTGEKVFLECVQDMDHENMFWYRQDPGLGLRLIYFSYDVKMKEKGDIPEGYSVSREKKERFSLILESASTNQTSMYLCASTPEGGLTNEKLFFGSGTQLSVL.